The rows below give T cell receptor beta chains drawn from one sample of a study of blood T cell repertoires in COVID-19. Only in-frame clones appear in the TCRdb table, and some are missing; sequencing was by immunoSEQ multiplex PCR. The data show 140,000 to 150,000 clones, with 85% to 90% seen just once and around 15% held by the top ten. The sequenced sample consisted of peripheral blood. The receptors were gathered from a man younger than 35 with COVID-19, enrolled during active disease. Each CDR3 is given with its conserved first and last residue. The D gene is left open where the match is weak. The listing skips clone size in some rows; elsewhere it reads once, few, many or a size class.

length: 14; V: TRBV30; D: TRBD1; J: TRBJ1-2; size: once; DNA: TGTGCCTGGAACCCGAGGGACAGGACCTATGGCTACACCTTC; CDR3: CAWNPRDRTYGYTF
length: 17; V: TRBV28; D: TRBD2; J: TRBJ2-3; size: -; DNA: TGTGCCAGCAGTGGCACTAGCGGGAGTAGTAGAGGGGATACGCAGTATTTT; CDR3: CASSGTSGSSRGDTQYF
length: 14; V: TRBV7-9; D: -; J: TRBJ2-3; size: -; DNA: TGTGCCAGCAGCTCCAGGGGCTTGGTGGATACGCAGTATTTT; CDR3: CASSSRGLVDTQYF
length: 16; V: TRBV6-5; D: TRBD1; J: TRBJ1-2; size: -; DNA: TGTGCCAGCAGTTCCGGCCGAGGGGGCGCAGAGGATGGCTACACCTTC; CDR3: CASSSGRGGAEDGYTF
length: 13; V: TRBV10-1; D: -; J: TRBJ1-2; size: few; DNA: TGCGCCAGCAGTGAAGGTAGCGGGTCTGGCTACACCTTC; CDR3: CASSEGSGSGYTF
length: 14; V: TRBV19; D: -; J: TRBJ2-7; size: once; DNA: TGTGCCAGTAGTCAAGAGACTGGCACCTACGAGCAGTACTTC; CDR3: CASSQETGTYEQYF
length: 17; V: TRBV6-2/TRBV6-3; D: TRBD1; J: TRBJ2-7; size: -; DNA: TGTGCCAGCAGTTACCCGCCCTGGGACAGGGGAGACTACGAGCAGTACTTC; CDR3: CASSYPPWDRGDYEQYF
length: 16; V: TRBV5-1; D: TRBD2; J: TRBJ2-7; size: -; DNA: TGCGCCAGCAGCTTGGACGAGGGCGGGAGTAAAGGCGAGCAGTACTTC; CDR3: CASSLDEGGSKGEQYF
length: 16; V: TRBV5-4; D: TRBD2; J: TRBJ2-1; size: -; DNA: TGTGCCAGCAGCTCCGGTAGCGGGAAAATCTACAATGAGCAGTTCTTC; CDR3: CASSSGSGKIYNEQFF
length: 15; V: TRBV6-2/TRBV6-3; D: TRBD1; J: TRBJ2-7; size: -; DNA: TGTGCCAGCAGTTCCACCGGGACAGTAATCCTGGAGCAGTACTTC; CDR3: CASSSTGTVILEQYF
length: 14; V: TRBV6-5; D: TRBD1; J: TRBJ2-7; size: -; DNA: TGTGCCAGCAGTTACTCGGGACAGGGAAACGAGCAGTACTTC; CDR3: CASSYSGQGNEQYF
length: 15; V: TRBV11-3; D: -; J: TRBJ2-5; size: once; DNA: TGTGCCAGCAGCCCCGCCGGAGGGAAGGGAGAGACCCAGTACTTC; CDR3: CASSPAGGKGETQYF
length: 14; V: TRBV14; D: -; J: TRBJ2-5; size: -; DNA: TGTGCCAGCAGCTCCGGGACTCTTCAAGAGACCCAGTACTTC; CDR3: CASSSGTLQETQYF
length: 16; V: TRBV9; D: -; J: TRBJ1-2; size: -; DNA: TGTGCCAGCAGCATTTGGGGGGACGGAACTAACTATGGCTACACCTTC; CDR3: CASSIWGDGTNYGYTF
length: 14; V: TRBV3-1/TRBV3-2; D: TRBD1; J: TRBJ2-7; size: -; DNA: TGTGCCAGCAGCCACCCGGGACAGGCCTACGAGCAGTACTTC; CDR3: CASSHPGQAYEQYF
length: 15; V: TRBV9; D: -; J: TRBJ2-1; size: -; DNA: TGTGCCAGCAGCGTAGAGGGCGGGGCCCTCAATGAGCAGTTCTTC; CDR3: CASSVEGGALNEQFF
length: 18; V: TRBV13; D: TRBD1; J: TRBJ2-7; size: once; DNA: TGTGCCAGCAGCCCACAGTTAGGGGGGACAGGCCGCTACTACGAGCAGTACTTC; CDR3: CASSPQLGGTGRYYEQYF
length: 14; V: TRBV20-1; D: -; J: TRBJ2-7; size: -; DNA: TGCAGTGCTAGTCGGCAGGGCCTCTCCTACGAGCAGTACTTC; CDR3: CSASRQGLSYEQYF
length: 15; V: TRBV3-1/TRBV3-2; D: -; J: TRBJ2-7; size: -; DNA: TGTGCCAGCAGCCAAGCTGGGGAAACAGGGTCCGAGCAGTACTTC; CDR3: CASSQAGETGSEQYF
length: 14; V: TRBV4-3; D: -; J: TRBJ2-5; size: many; DNA: TGCGCCAGCAGCCAAGATACGGGAAAAGAGACCCAGTACTTC; CDR3: CASSQDTGKETQYF
length: 14; V: TRBV9; D: TRBD1; J: TRBJ2-7; size: -; DNA: TGTGCCAGCAGCGAGGGGGACAGCTCCTACGAGCAGTACTTC; CDR3: CASSEGDSSYEQYF
length: 13; V: TRBV14; D: -; J: TRBJ2-7; size: once; DNA: TGTGCCAGCAGCCAGCGGTCATTGGACGAGCAGTACTTC; CDR3: CASSQRSLDEQYF
length: 16; V: TRBV2; D: -; J: TRBJ2-1; size: -; DNA: TGTGCCAGCAGTGAATCCCTAGCGTTCCCGAGAAATGAGCAGTTCTTC; CDR3: CASSESLAFPRNEQFF
length: 19; V: TRBV6-2/TRBV6-3; D: TRBD2; J: TRBJ2-2; size: -; DNA: TGTGCCAGCAGTTACTCCACCCCGAGACTAGCGGGAGATACCGGGGAGCTGTTTTTT; CDR3: CASSYSTPRLAGDTGELFF
length: 14; V: TRBV6-5; D: -; J: TRBJ2-3; size: -; DNA: TGTGCCAGCAGTTACTCCCAGGGCCCAGATACGCAGTATTTT; CDR3: CASSYSQGPDTQYF
length: 15; V: TRBV16; D: -; J: TRBJ1-2; size: -; DNA: TGTGCCAGCAGCCAATATAACGGGGTCTTGGATGGCTACACCTTC; CDR3: CASSQYNGVLDGYTF
length: 15; V: TRBV28; D: -; J: TRBJ2-3; size: -; DNA: TGTGCCAGCAGCCCCCGGACACCCTCCACAGATACGCAGTATTTT; CDR3: CASSPRTPSTDTQYF
length: 17; V: TRBV10-3; D: TRBD1; J: TRBJ2-1; size: -; DNA: TGTGCCATCAGTGACCTCGAGGGACAGGGAACCCTCAATGAGCAGTTCTTC; CDR3: CAISDLEGQGTLNEQFF
length: 15; V: TRBV10-2; D: -; J: TRBJ1-1; size: -; DNA: TGCGCCAGCAGTGATTTCTCCAGTTGGAACACTGAAGCTTTCTTT; CDR3: CASSDFSSWNTEAFF
length: 14; V: TRBV7-9; D: -; J: TRBJ1-4; size: few; DNA: TGTGCCAGCAGCCCCAGGGTGGGTCCAGAAAAACTGCTTTTT; CDR3: CASSPRVGPEKLLF
length: 13; V: TRBV29-1; D: -; J: TRBJ2-5; size: -; DNA: TGCAGCGCTGGAACCGGGGGCCAAGAGACCCAGTACTTC; CDR3: CSAGTGGQETQYF
length: 15; V: TRBV4-2; D: -; J: TRBJ2-1; size: few; DNA: TGTGCCAGCAGCCAAGTTGTAGTTTCCTACAATGAGCAGTTCTTC; CDR3: CASSQVVVSYNEQFF
length: 11; V: TRBV30; D: -; J: TRBJ2-1; size: -; DNA: TGTGCCTGGAGTTTAAGACAGAAGCAGTTCTTC; CDR3: CAWSLRQKQFF
length: 14; V: TRBV19; D: -; J: TRBJ2-1; size: once; DNA: TGTGCCAGTAGTTGGGGGGATCTCTACAATGAGCAGTTCTTC; CDR3: CASSWGDLYNEQFF
length: 16; V: TRBV5-8; D: TRBD1; J: TRBJ1-5; size: -; DNA: TGTGCCAGCAGCTTACAGGGGAAGTGGGACAATCAGCCCCAGCATTTT; CDR3: CASSLQGKWDNQPQHF
length: 18; V: TRBV5-1; D: TRBD1; J: TRBJ2-2; size: -; DNA: TGCGCCAGCAGCCCCCTCTTCGGTTTAGGGGGCGGAACCGGGGAGCTGTTTTTT; CDR3: CASSPLFGLGGGTGELFF
length: 15; V: TRBV4-3; D: -; J: TRBJ2-7; size: -; DNA: TGCGCCAGCAGCCAAGACCGGGTCTTAACCTACGAGCAGTACTTC; CDR3: CASSQDRVLTYEQYF
length: 13; V: TRBV28; D: -; J: TRBJ1-4; size: -; DNA: TGTGCCAGCACCTATGCAACTAATGAAAAACTGTTTTTT; CDR3: CASTYATNEKLFF
length: 14; V: TRBV6-5; D: -; J: TRBJ1-5; size: -; DNA: TGTGCCAGCAGTTACTCACCGGGGGTACAGCCCCAGCATTTT; CDR3: CASSYSPGVQPQHF
length: 14; V: TRBV10-1; D: -; J: TRBJ2-1; size: -; DNA: TGCGCCAGCGAGTCAAGCGGTCCCTGGGGTGAGCAGTTCTTC; CDR3: CASESSGPWGEQFF
length: 14; V: TRBV21-1; D: -; J: TRBJ1-4; size: -; DNA: TGTGCCAGCAGCTTAGGACTGAAGAATGAAAAACTGCTTTTT; CDR3: CASSLGLKNEKLLF
length: 18; V: TRBV19; D: -; J: TRBJ2-6; size: -; DNA: TGTGCCAGTAGTATAGTCTCCTTTGGTTCAACTCTGACCAACGTCCTGACTTTC; CDR3: CASSIVSFGSTLTNVLTF
length: 18; V: TRBV3-1/TRBV3-2; D: TRBD2; J: TRBJ2-1; size: few; DNA: TGTGCCAGCAGCCAAGAAAGACCGACTAGCGGCTCCTACAATGAGCAGTTCTTC; CDR3: CASSQERPTSGSYNEQFF
length: 14; V: TRBV3-1/TRBV3-2; D: TRBD1; J: TRBJ2-7; size: -; DNA: TGTGCCAGCAGCCCGGGACAGGGGGGCTACGAGCAGTACTTC; CDR3: CASSPGQGGYEQYF
length: 15; V: TRBV27; D: -; J: TRBJ2-1; size: -; DNA: TGTGCCAGCAAGTCAGGCCCTTCCTCCTACAATGAGCAGTTCTTC; CDR3: CASKSGPSSYNEQFF
length: 13; V: TRBV12-3/TRBV12-4; D: -; J: TRBJ1-1; size: -; DNA: TGTGCCACCCGCCTGCAGATGAACACTGAAGCTTTCTTT; CDR3: CATRLQMNTEAFF
length: 16; V: TRBV25-1; D: TRBD2; J: TRBJ2-5; size: few; DNA: TGTGCCAGCAGTGACCCCCTAGCGGGAGATGCAGAGACCCAGTACTTC; CDR3: CASSDPLAGDAETQYF
length: 16; V: TRBV10-3; D: TRBD2; J: TRBJ2-3; size: -; DNA: TGTGCCATCAGTGGAGGACTAGCGGGAGGTACAGATACGCAGTATTTT; CDR3: CAISGGLAGGTDTQYF